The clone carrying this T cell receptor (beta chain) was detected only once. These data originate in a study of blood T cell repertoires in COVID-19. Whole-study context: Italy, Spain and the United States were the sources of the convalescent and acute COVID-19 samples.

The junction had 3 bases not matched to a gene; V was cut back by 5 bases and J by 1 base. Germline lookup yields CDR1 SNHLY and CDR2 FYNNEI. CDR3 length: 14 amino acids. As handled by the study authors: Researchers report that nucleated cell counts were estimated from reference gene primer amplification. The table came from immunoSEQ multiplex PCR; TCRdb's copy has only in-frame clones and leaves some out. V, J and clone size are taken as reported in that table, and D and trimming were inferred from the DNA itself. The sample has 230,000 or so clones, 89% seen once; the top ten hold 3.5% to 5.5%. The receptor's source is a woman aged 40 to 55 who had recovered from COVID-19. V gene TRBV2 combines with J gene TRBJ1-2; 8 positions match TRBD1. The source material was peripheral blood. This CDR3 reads CASSQQGDNYGYTF. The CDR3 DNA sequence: TGTGCCAGCAGTCAACAGGGGGATAACTATGGCTACACCTTC.